This T cell receptor (beta chain) was recorded in a study of blood T cell repertoires in COVID-19 (dated by TCRdb to 2018 to 2021). About the full investigation: The collaborator samples originated in the United States, Italy and Spain and spanned the acute and convalescent phases of COVID-19. The material from the prospective study consisted of cDNA or gDNA derived from T cells, B-cell-depleted T cells, or PBMCs. The dataset comprised deeply sampled blood TCRbeta repertoires from subjects exposed to, actively infected with, or recovered from COVID-19. The repertoires were released in a freely available public database meant as a resource for research on the immune response to SARS-CoV-2. Samples came from the ongoing ImmuneRACE study (first 160 participants) plus 1,254 subjects from 6 global collaborators. The sample metadata nearly always contained a de-identified subject ID, COVID-19 status, age in years and sex. Where HLA class I and class II types were available, the types were taken from metadata supplied by the sample provider, not from assay-based typing. Study-wide conclusions, independent of this receptor: Clinical and demographic metadata were provided uncurated, with the amount varying by source and participant.

As encoded in the germline V gene, CDR1 is KGHSH while CDR2 is LQKENI. From the cysteine up to the phenylalanine, the CDR3 has a length of 14 residues. Kept here is only the CDR3 DNA, which spans 42 bases and is read in frame from base 1. Trimming costs V 2 bases and J 2 bases, and their ends lie 9 bases apart. Whole blood was collected in K2EDTA tubes by collaborating institutions according to the institutions' own protocols. For TCRbeta analysis, collaborators shipped samples in one of three forms: frozen whole blood, isolated PBMCs, or DNA extracted from either of those sample types. Points on this clone: Its antigen remains unidentified. Base qualities are not at hand, and no much larger clone is one base apart.

TCRbeta CDR3 regions were amplified from genomic DNA by means of the immunoSEQ Assay, a bias-controlled multiplex PCR. Under the source paper's analysis protocol: The number of nucleated cells in each sample was estimated by amplification of reference gene primers within the assay. To quantify the absolute abundance of each unique TCRbeta CDR3 rearrangement, sequence reads were collapsed and filtered. Productive Simpson clonality was computed per sample as the square root of Simpson's diversity index over productive rearrangements. This is the immuneACCESS table as TCRdb keeps it, with only in-frame sequences that have V and J called. A part of the clones is gone; compared with another copy, unresolved V genes explain less than half, and the rest is unexplained. Clone size and V and J calls were adopted from that table, with D and trimming inferred from the DNA. The sample data list some 530,000 clones, and approximately 83% of these were observed just once. The ten biggest clones cover roughly 3.2% of the sample.

The V and J genes are TRBV18 and TRBJ1-1, with TRBD1 perhaps the D gene, on 6 matching bases. The sequence was obtained from a human donor in a cohort sampled during active COVID-19. Sequenced: peripheral blood. The nucleotides are TGTGCCAGCTCACCAAACAGGGATAACACTGAAGCTTTCTTT. Its product reads: CASSPNRDNTEAFF.